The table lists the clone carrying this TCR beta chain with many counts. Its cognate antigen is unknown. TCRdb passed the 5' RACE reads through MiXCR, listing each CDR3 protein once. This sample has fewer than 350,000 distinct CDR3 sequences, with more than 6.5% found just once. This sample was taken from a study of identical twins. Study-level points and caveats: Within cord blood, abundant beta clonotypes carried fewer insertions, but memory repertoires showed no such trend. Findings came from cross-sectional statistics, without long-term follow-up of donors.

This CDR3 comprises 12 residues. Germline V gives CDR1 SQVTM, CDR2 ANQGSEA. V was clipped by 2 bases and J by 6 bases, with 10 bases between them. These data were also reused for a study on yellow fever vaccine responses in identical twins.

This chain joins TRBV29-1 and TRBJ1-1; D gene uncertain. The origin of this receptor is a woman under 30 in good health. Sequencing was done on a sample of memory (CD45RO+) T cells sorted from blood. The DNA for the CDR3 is TGCAGCGTTGAAATCAGAAGTGCTGAAGCTTTCTTT. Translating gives CSVEIRSAEAFF. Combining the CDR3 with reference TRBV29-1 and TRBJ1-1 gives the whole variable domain SAVISQKPSRDICQRGTSLTIQCQVDSQVTMMFWYRQQPGQSLTLIATANQGSEATYESGFVIDKFPISRPNLTFSTLTVSNMSPEDSSIYLCSVEIRSAEAFFGQGTRLTVV.